This T cell receptor beta chain was captured by sequencing in a study of T-cell reconstitution after alpha-beta-depleted transplantation in children (TCRdb year 2016). Regarding the research as a whole: T-cell immune reconstitution after TCRalphabeta/CD19-depleted allogeneic hematopoietic cell transplantation in children was quantitatively tracked in the study by means of TCR repertoire profiling.

This clonotype has more than one count but fewer than ten. Its specific antigen is unknown. It has no much larger one-base neighbor in the sample; base qualities were not kept. Library prep was done by PCR. TCRdb shows the sequencer as Illumina HiSeq 2500. TCR libraries were prepared with molecular barcoding, using unique molecular identifiers to normalize TCRbeta repertoire quantification. TCRdb redid the processing of the public reads, applying fastp at Q25 and MiXCR, and retained in-frame beta chains. Each entry is one CDR3 protein sequence, shown with its most common DNA and genes. For this sample the table gives over 550,000 distinct CDR3 sequences, of which about 10% were detected only once. The ten most abundant clones make up less than 5% of the sample. This receptor was identified in a human donor who donated a stem cell graft to a child with acute myeloid leukemia. The material was PBMCs from the stem cell graft donor, obtained from the stem cell graft.

This receptor has the CDR3 CASRETGSASGNQPQHF. The bases are TGTGCCAGTAGGGAGACAGGTAGCGCGTCGGGCAATCAGCCCCAGCATTTT. The sequence is built from TRBV19 and TRBJ1-5; the D region possibly corresponds to TRBD1 (6 bases align). Trimming costs V 6 bases and J 2 bases, and their ends lie 20 bases apart. Reading from cysteine to phenylalanine, the CDR3 counts 17 amino acids. The sequence is cut down to CDR3 DNA, 51 bases in frame from base 1. Taken from the germline V gene (reference sequence), the CDR1 and CDR2 loops are LNHDA and SQIVND.